The source of this TCR beta chain is a study of ipilimumab plus nivolumab after autologous stem cell transplantation. This clone was picked up one time. Checkpoint therapy with ipilimumab 1 mg/kg began 14 to 28 days after transplant. Through week 26, nivolumab 3 mg/kg IV was given weeks 1, 4, 7, 10, then biweekly. Libraries were prepared by immunoSEQ multiplex PCR; TCRdb keeps only in-frame clonotypes and omits some of them. The table includes 20,000 to 25,000 clones, 74% detected once. Per germline, CDR1 MNHEY and CDR2 SMNVEV (reference sequence). The CDR3 extends over 15 amino acids. Trimming removed 8 bases at V and 7 bases at J, with 18 bases between.

The starting material was PBMCs, obtained in a trial of ipilimumab plus nivolumab as post-transplant consolidation. The sequence derives from a male donor with diffuse large B-cell lymphoma. The gene calls are TRBV27 and TRBJ1-6, with D perhaps TRBD1 (6 bases). CDR3 region: CASEFRRDTNSPLHF. The CDR3 coding sequence is TGTGCCAGCGAATTTCGGCGGGACACAAATTCACCCCTCCACTTT.